This TCR beta chain is drawn from a study of T cell repertoires in cytomegalovirus infection (dated by TCRdb to the late 2010s). Background on the whole study: Donor HLA type was relevant to the analysis, because carriage of CMV infection together with the matching HLA type was indicated by public TCR beta signatures. What the authors observed across the whole study: Carriers of CMV infection plus the relevant HLA type were discriminated by the cumulative frequency of public TCR beta family members in the study cohort and in an independent roughly 340-donor cohort. The ex vivo response was dominated by HLA-C-restricted CMV-specific TCR beta clonotypes, which also provided the single most frequent clonotype in two of eight donors.

After removal of 2 bases from V and 0 bases from J, the junction retains 3 bases not matched to a gene. The CDR3 numbers 15 residues from cysteine through phenylalanine. The DNA shown is the 45-base CDR3, in frame from base 1. The CDR1 and CDR2 encoded by the germline V gene are MGHDK and SYGVNS. The reads were generated on an Illumina HiSeq 1500. TCRdb reworked the public reads: Q25 trimming with fastp, MiXCR clone assembly, productive beta chains retained. Rows are combined by CDR3 protein, so each entry shows the most common genes and DNA. For this sample the table gives 150,000 to 200,000 distinct CDR3 sequences, of which approximately 28% were detected only once. 31% of the sample lies in the top ten. This clonotype has a single count. No cognate antigen has been identified for it. Per-base quality was not reported, and no clone a single base away is much larger than it. One read alone provides weak support.

This receptor was obtained from a human donor in good health (CMV status not recorded). Some clones in this sample may be carry-over from other donors' samples. Material for sequencing was PBMCs. The chain couples TRBV25-1 to TRBJ1-1, and 7 bases in between align with TRBD1. CDR3 region: CASSEQGGMNTEAFF. The nucleotides read TGTGCCAGCAGTGAACAAGGGGGCATGAACACTGAAGCTTTCTTT.